The clone carrying this TCR beta chain was recorded only once. The data were taken from a study of blood T cell repertoires in COVID-19. Study-level information: The United States, Italy and Spain were the sources of the acute and convalescent COVID-19 samples.

Sequencing was performed with immunoSEQ multiplex PCR; in TCRdb, only in-frame clones are kept and a portion is missing. This sample has 250,000 to 300,000 clones; more than 75% occur once, and the top ten carry 2% to 2.5%. Cohort placement rested on clinical history that participants reported themselves. Germline V gene lookup returns CDR1 SGHRS and CDR2 YFSETQ. This CDR3 comprises 15 residues. V gave up 3 bases and J gave up 6 bases, with 15 bases separating them. Sequenced sample: PBMCs or T cells enriched from blood (not recorded which). V is TRBV5-1 and J is TRBJ1-4; D might be TRBD1 (6 bases). The receptor's source is a woman in her fifties or sixties in a cohort exposed to, infected with or recovered from COVID-19 (not recorded which). The CDR3 is CASSSQGWTDEKLFF. The CDR3 DNA sequence: TGCGCCAGCAGCTCGCAGGGGTGGACGGATGAAAAACTGTTTTTT. The variable domain in full, completed from reference TRBV5-1 and TRBJ1-4, reads KAGVTQTPRYLIKTRGQQVTLSCSPISGHRSVSWYQQTPGQGLQFLFEYFSETQRNKGNFPGRFSGRQFSNSRSEMNVSTLELGDSALYLCASSSQGWTDEKLFFGSGTQLSVL.